The 13 T cell receptor beta chains below come from one sample, sequenced in a study of tumor and adjacent non-tumor tissue in lung cancer. TCRbeta libraries were built with three rounds of nested PCR, modified from ARM-PCR. MiXCR, run by TCRdb on the multiplex PCR reads, gives a single entry per CDR3 protein. The table records some 100,000 distinct CDR3 sequences, 65% of them present only once. No cell sorting was done before RNA was extracted from the tissue. This non-tumor lung sample came from over 3 cm beyond the tumor edge. The sequenced sample consisted of distant non-tumor lung tissue. The source is a young man with non-small cell lung cancer.

As regards this clonotype: Its ends do not fully match the called genes, so a read error is possible. J is TRBJ2-1 and V is TRBV11-3; D is unclear. Germline V gene sequence: CDR1 SGHNT, CDR2 YENEEA. CDR3 length: 13 amino acids. The CDR3 DNA reads as TGTGCCAGCAGCCTCACAGCTGGCAATGTGCAGTTCTTC. Translation: CASSLTAGNVQFF.

This clonotype was detected a few times. A much larger clone is a single base away; this may be a read error. The chain couples TRBV5-5 to TRBJ2-1; 11 nucleotides agree with TRBD2. The germline V gene has CDR1 SGHKS and CDR2 YYEKEE (reference sequence). The CDR3 sequence is 17 residues long. With V trimmed by 4 bases and J by 6 bases, 12 bases remained unmatched. CDR3 sequence reads: CASSLRIAGGRRNEQFF. CDR3 nucleotide sequence: TGTGCCAGCAGCCTTAGGATAGCGGGGGGGCGGCGCAATGAGCAGTTCTTC.

The gene calls are TRBV10-1 and TRBJ2-3; D call uncertain. Matching the DNA end better, TRBJ1-5 makes the J call doubtful. Germline CDR1 WNHNN, CDR2 SYGVQD (reference sequence). The CDR3 loop spans 13 amino acids. CDR3 DNA sequence: TGCGCCAGCAGTGTCCTAGCGGTCGATACGCAGCATTTT. Its protein is CASSVLAVDTQHF.

A word on this clonotype: A read error is likely, as this CDR3 ends without the conserved phenylalanine or tryptophan. V gene TRBV11-3 combines with J gene TRBJ2-1, with D unresolved. The CDR3 extends over 13 amino acids. The germline V gene encodes CDR1 SGHNT and CDR2 YENEEA. Trimming pared 9 bases from V and 6 bases from J, leaving 15 bases between. CDR3 amino acids: CASCPTHGNEQFL. The CDR3 nucleotides read TGTGCCAGTTGCCCCACACATGGCAATGAGCAGTTCCTC.

This clonotype was seen more than once but under ten times. Being one base from a much bigger clone, this may be a read error. V usage is TRBV6-5 and J usage is TRBJ1-1; TRBD1 is a possible D gene (6 bases). V dropped 6 bases and J dropped 1 base, with 12 bases sitting between them. The CDR3 sequence is 14 residues long. Germline lookup yields CDR1 MNHEY and CDR2 SVGAGI. CDR3 amino acids: CASRMDRTNTEAFF. The CDR3 coding sequence is TGTGCCAGCAGGATGGACAGAACGAACACTGAAGCTTTCTTT.

A note on this clonotype: A much larger clone differs by one base, so this may be a read error. The chain uses TRBV6-5 and TRBJ2-3; either TRBD1 or TRBD2 may fit D (6 bases each). The V end was cut by 4 bases, the J end by 0 bases, with 14 bases between. This CDR3 is built from 16 residues. Germline values: CDR1 MNHEY, CDR2 SVGAGI. CDR3 nucleotide sequence: TGTGCCAGCAGTTTCCAGGCGGGACACAGCACAGATACGCAGTATTTT. Its protein product is CASSFQAGHSTDTQYF.

This clonotype is a singleton in its sample. This chain uses TRBV12-3 or TRBV12-4 with TRBJ1-2; TRBD1 is a possible D gene (5 bases). Trimming removed 5 bases at V and 13 bases at J, with 14 bases between. This CDR3 spans 11 amino acids. CDR3 in DNA: TGTGCCAGCAGTCCGGACACTACGCGCACCTTC. Its protein is CASSPDTTRTF.

Concerning this clonotype: Since a much larger clone is just one base distant, this may be a read error. The chain combines TRBV5-8 with TRBJ2-7, with D unclear. The germline CDR1 and CDR2 sequences are SGHTS and YDEGEE. This CDR3 spans 13 amino acids. DNA for the CDR3: TGTGTCAGCAGGTCTCCCAGCTCCTACGAGCAGTACTTC. Amino acid sequence: CVSRSPSSYEQYF.

The chain combines TRBV4-2 with TRBJ1-3; 8 positions match TRBD1. In germline, CDR1 is LGHNA, CDR2 YNFKEQ. The CDR3 sequence is 15 residues long. Losses at the gene ends were 10 bases for V and 2 bases for J; bases not matched to a gene: 10. The CDR3 DNA reads as TGTGCCAACAGTCAAGAGGACAGGGCTGGAAACACCATATATTTT. Translating it yields CANSQEDRAGNTIYF.

The chain employs TRBV11-2 and TRBJ1-1, with D hard to call. Trimming took 5 bases from V and 4 from J, leaving 11 bases between them. Germline CDR1 SGHAT, CDR2 FQNNGV. The length of the CDR3 is 13 residues. DNA for the CDR3: TGTGCCAGCAGCCCACCTGGTATCACTGAAGCTTTCTTT. Amino acid sequence: CASSPPGITEAFF.

Points on this clonotype: The junction does not match germline at one end; this may be a read error. The V call is TRBV29-1, the J call TRBJ1-2; D call uncertain. The length of the CDR3 is 11 residues. CDR1 and CDR2 from the germline V gene are SQVTM and ANQGSEA. The CDR3, as DNA: TGCAACGTTGAGCAGGAGTATGGCTACACCTTC. Encoded protein: CNVEQEYGYTF. The whole variable domain, filled in from reference TRBV29-1 and TRBJ1-2, reads SAVISQKPSRDICQRGTSLTIQCQVDSQVTMMFWYRQQPGQSLTLIATANQGSEATYESGFVIDKFPISRPNLTFSTLTVSNMSPEDSSIYLCNVEQEYGYTFGSGTRLTVV.

The rearrangement uses TRBV20-1 and TRBJ2-1; D might be TRBD2 (6 bases). Germline V gives CDR1 DFQATT, CDR2 SNEGSKA (reference sequence). The CDR3 extends over 12 amino acids. The chain's CDR3 is CNVDSGSSEQFF. CDR3 DNA sequence: TGCAACGTAGACAGCGGGTCCAGTGAGCAGTTCTTC.

A word on this clonotype: Being one base from a much bigger clone, this may be a read error. The chain links TRBV4-1 to TRBJ1-5, with 8 bases lining up with TRBD1. The CDR3 has 16 residues. Germline V gene data show CDR1 as MGHRA and CDR2 as YSYEKL. CDR3 protein: CASSQTLAGGNQHQHF. In nucleotides, the CDR3 is TGCGCCAGCAGCCAAACTTTAGCAGGGGGCAATCAGCACCAGCATTTT.